This TCR beta chain stems from a study of cytomegalovirus exposure and HLA in healthy donors. The primer mix had 60 Vbeta and 13 Jbeta primers. Profiling relied on immunoSEQ multiplex PCR, and the TCRdb table lists in-frame clones only, not all of them. Of about 160,000 clones in the sample, 78% were seen once. A word on this clone: What it binds is not known.

Study results and caveats: TRBV6-2, TRBV6-3 and some other V segments were unresolvable in 87-base-pair reads.

The CDR3 sequence is 11 residues long. V dropped 6 bases and J dropped 3 bases, with 8 bases sitting between them. The germline gives CDR1 DFQATT, CDR2 SNEGSKA (reference sequence). This rearrangement joins TRBV20-1 to TRBJ1-2; D unclear. The sequencing input was PBMCs. This TCR came from a woman between 45 and 60 years old in good health and CMV-seropositive. The CDR3 DNA reads as TGCAGTGCAACTGTGGACTATGGCTACACCTTC. It encodes CSATVDYGYTF.